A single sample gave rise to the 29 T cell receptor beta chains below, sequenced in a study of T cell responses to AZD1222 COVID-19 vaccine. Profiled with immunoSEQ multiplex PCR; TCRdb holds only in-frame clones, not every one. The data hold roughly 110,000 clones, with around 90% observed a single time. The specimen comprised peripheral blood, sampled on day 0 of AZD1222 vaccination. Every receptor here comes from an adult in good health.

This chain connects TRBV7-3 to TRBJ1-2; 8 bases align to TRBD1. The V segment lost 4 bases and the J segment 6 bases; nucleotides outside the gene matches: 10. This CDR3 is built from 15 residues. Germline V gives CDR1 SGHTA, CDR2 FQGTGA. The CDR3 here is CASSSSTGTGDGYTF. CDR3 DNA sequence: TGTGCCAGCAGCTCTTCGACCGGGACAGGCGATGGCTACACCTTC.

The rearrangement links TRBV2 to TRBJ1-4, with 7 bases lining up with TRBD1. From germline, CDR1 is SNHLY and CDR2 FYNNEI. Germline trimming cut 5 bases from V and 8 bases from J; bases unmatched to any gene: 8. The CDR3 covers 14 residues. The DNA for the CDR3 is TGTGCCAGCAGTCTCGACAGGGCTCGGGAAAAACTGTTTTTT. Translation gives CASSLDRAREKLFF.

The CDR3 region is CAWNIRDLMNTEAFF. The CDR3 bases are TGTGCCTGGAACATACGGGACCTCATGAACACTGAAGCTTTCTTT. This chain joins TRBV30 and TRBJ1-1, with D tentatively TRBD1 (5 bases). The CDR3 is made up of 15 amino acids. Germline CDR1 is GTSNPN and CDR2 is SVGIG (reference sequence). Trimming took off 4 bases at V and 0 bases at J, with 15 bases between the two ends.

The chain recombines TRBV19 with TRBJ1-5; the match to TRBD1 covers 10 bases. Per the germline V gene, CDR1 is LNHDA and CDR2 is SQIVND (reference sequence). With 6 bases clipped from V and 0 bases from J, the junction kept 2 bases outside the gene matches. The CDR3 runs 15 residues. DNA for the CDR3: TGTGCCAGTAGGGGGACAGGGGTTAGCAATCAGCCCCAGCATTTT. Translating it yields CASRGTGVSNQPQHF.

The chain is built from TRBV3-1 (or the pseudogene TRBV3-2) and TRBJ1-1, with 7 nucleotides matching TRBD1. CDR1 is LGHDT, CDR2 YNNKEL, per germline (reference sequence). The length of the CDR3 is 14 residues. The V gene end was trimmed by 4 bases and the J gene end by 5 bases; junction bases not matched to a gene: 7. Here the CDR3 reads CASSREGAGTEAFF. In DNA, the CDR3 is TGTGCCAGCAGCCGGGAGGGGGCTGGTACTGAAGCTTTCTTT.

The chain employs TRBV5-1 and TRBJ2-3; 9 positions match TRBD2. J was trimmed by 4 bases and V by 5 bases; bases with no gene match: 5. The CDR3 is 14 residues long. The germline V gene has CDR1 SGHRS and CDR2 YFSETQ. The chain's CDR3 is CASRGTSKPDTQYF. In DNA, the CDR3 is TGCGCCAGCAGGGGGACTAGCAAGCCAGATACGCAGTATTTT.

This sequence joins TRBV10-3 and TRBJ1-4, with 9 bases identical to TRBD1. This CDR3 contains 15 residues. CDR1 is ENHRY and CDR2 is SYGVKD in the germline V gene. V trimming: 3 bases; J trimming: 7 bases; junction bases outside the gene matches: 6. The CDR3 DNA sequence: TGTGCCATCAGTGATCCGGGACAGGGCTCTGAAAAACTGTTTTTT. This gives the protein CAISDPGQGSEKLFF.

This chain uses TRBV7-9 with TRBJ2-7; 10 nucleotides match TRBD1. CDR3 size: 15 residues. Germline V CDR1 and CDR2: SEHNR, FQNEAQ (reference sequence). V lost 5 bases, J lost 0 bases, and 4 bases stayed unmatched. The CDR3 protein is CASSPGQGSSYEQYF. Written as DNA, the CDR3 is TGTGCCAGCAGCCCGGGACAGGGGAGCTCCTACGAGCAGTACTTC. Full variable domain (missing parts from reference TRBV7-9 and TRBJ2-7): DTGVSQNPRHKITKRGQNVTFRCDPISEHNRLYWYRQTLGQGPEFLTYFQNEAQLEKSRLLSDRFSAERPKGSFSTLEIQRTEQGDSAMYLCASSPGQGSSYEQYFGPGTRLTVT.

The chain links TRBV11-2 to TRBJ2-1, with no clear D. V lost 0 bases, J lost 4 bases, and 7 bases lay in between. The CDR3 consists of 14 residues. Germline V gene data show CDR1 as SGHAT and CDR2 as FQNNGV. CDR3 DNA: TGTGCCAGCAGCTTAGAGGTGGGATACAATGAGCAGTTCTTC. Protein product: CASSLEVGYNEQFF.

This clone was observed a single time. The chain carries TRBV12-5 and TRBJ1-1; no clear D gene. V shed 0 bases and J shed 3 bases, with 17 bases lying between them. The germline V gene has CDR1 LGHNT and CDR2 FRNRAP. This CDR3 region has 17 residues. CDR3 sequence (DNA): TGTGCTAGTGGTTTGGTTACCCAACGTCGAATGGACACTGAAGCTTTCTTT. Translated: CASGLVTQRRMDTEAFF. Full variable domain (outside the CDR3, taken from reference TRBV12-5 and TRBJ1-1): DARVTQTPRHKVTEMGQEVTMRCQPILGHNTVFWYRQTMMQGLELLAYFRNRAPLDDSGMPKDRFSAEMPDATLATLKIQPSEPRDSAVYFCASGLVTQRRMDTEAFFGQGTRLTVV.

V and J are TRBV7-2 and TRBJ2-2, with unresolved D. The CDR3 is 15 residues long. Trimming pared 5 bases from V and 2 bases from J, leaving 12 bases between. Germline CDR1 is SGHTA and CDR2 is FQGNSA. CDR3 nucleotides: TGTGCCAGCAGCCTTGTGAGTTCAAACACCGGGGAGCTGTTTTTT. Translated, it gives CASSLVSSNTGELFF.

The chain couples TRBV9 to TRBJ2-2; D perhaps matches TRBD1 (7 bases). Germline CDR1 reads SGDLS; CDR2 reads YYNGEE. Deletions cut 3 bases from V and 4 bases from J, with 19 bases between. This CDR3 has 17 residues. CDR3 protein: CASSEGPGGLGTGELFF. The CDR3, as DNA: TGTGCCAGCAGCGAAGGGCCAGGGGGGCTGGGCACCGGGGAGCTGTTTTTT.

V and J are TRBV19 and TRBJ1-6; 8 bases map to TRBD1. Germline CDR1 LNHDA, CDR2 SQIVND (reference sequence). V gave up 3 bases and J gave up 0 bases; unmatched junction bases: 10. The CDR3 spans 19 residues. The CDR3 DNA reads TGTGCCAGTAGTATCCTCGGACAGGGCCGCAGCTCCTATAATTCACCCCTCCACTTT. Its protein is CASSILGQGRSSYNSPLHF. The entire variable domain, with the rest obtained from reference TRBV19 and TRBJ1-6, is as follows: DGGITQSPKYLFRKEGQNVTLSCEQNLNHDAMYWYRQDPGQGLRLIYYSQIVNDFQKGDIAEGYSVSREKKESFPLTVTSAQKNPTAFYLCASSILGQGRSSYNSPLHFGNGTRLTVT.

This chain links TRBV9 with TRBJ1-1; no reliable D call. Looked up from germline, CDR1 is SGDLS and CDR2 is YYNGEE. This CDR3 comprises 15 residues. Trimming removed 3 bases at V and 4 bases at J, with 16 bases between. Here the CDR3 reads CASSAGTLGSTEAFF. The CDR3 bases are TGTGCCAGCAGCGCAGGAACTCTTGGGAGCACTGAAGCTTTCTTT.

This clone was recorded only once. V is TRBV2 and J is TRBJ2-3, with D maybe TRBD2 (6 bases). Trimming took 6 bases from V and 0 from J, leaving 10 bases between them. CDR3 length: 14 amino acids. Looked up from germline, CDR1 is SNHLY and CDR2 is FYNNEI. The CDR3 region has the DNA TGTGCCAGCAGCGGGACTTCTAGCACAGATACGCAGTATTTT. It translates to CASSGTSSTDTQYF.

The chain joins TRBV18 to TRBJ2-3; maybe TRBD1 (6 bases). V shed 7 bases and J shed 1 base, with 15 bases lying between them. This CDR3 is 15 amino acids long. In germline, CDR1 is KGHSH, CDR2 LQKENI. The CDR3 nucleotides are TGTGCCAGCTTACCTCCGACAGGTCGCACAGATACGCAGTATTTT. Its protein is CASLPPTGRTDTQYF.

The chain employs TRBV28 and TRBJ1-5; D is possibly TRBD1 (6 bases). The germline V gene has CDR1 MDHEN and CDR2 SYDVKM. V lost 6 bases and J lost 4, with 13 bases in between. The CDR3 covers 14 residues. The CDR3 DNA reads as TGTGCCAGCAGCCCACAGGGTTTGAATCAGCCCCAGCATTTT. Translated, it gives CASSPQGLNQPQHF.

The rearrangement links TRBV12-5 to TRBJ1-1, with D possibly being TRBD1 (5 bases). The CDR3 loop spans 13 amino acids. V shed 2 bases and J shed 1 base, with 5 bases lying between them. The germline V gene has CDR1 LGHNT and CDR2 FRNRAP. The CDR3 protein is CASGLTGNTEAFF. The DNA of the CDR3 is TGTGCTAGTGGTTTGACAGGGAACACTGAAGCTTTCTTT.

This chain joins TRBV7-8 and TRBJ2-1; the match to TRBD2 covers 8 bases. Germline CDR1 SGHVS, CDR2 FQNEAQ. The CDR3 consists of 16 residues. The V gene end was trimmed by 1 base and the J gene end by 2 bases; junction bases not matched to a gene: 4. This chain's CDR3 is CASSLVVREAYNEQFF. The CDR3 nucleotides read TGTGCCAGCAGCTTAGTAGTGCGGGAGGCCTACAATGAGCAGTTCTTC.

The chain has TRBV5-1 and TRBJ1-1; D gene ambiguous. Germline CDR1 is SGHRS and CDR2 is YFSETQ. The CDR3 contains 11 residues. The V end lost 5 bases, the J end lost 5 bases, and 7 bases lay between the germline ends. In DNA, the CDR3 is TGCGCCAGCAGGGGGTTGACTGAAGCTTTCTTT. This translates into CASRGLTEAFF.

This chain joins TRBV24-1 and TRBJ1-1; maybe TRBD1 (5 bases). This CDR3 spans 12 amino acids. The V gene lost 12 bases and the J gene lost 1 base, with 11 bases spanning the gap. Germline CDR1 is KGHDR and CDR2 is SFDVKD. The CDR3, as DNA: TGTGCCCCGTTTCAGGGGAACACTGAAGCTTTCTTT. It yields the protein CAPFQGNTEAFF.

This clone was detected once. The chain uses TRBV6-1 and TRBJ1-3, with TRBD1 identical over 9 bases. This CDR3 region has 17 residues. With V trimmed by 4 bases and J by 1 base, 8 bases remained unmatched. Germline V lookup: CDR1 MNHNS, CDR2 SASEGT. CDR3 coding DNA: TGTGCCAGCAGTGGGACCCCCGGGACAGGGTCTGGAAACACCATATATTTT. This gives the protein CASSGTPGTGSGNTIYF.

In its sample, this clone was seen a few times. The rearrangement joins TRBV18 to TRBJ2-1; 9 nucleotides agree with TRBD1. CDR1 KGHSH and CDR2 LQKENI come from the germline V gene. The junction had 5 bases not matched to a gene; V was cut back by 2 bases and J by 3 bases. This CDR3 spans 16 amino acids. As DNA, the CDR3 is TGTGCCAGCTCACCAACGACAGGGGGAGGCTACAATGAGCAGTTCTTC. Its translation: CASSPTTGGGYNEQFF. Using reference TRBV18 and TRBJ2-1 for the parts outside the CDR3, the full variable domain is NAGVMQNPRHLVRRRGQEARLRCSPMKGHSHVYWYRQLPEEGLKFMVYLQKENIIDESGMPKERFSAEFPKEGPSILRIQQVVRGDSAAYFCASSPTTGGGYNEQFFGPGTRLTVL.

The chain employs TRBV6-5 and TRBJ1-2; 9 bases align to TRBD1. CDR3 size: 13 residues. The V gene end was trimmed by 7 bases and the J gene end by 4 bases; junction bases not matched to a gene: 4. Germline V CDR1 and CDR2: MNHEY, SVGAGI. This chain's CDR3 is CASTRQGGYGYTF. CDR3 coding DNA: TGTGCCAGCACAAGACAGGGGGGCTATGGCTACACCTTC.

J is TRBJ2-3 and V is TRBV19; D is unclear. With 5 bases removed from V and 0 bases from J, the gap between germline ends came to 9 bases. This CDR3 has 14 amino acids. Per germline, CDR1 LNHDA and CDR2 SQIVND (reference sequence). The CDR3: CASSQRDSTDTQYF. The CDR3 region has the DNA TGTGCCAGTAGTCAAAGAGACAGCACAGATACGCAGTATTTT.

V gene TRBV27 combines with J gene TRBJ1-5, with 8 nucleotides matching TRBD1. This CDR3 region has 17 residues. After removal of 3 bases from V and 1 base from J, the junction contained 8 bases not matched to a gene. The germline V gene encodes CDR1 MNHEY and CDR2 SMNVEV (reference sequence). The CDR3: CASSFLPTGESNQPQHF. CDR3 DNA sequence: TGTGCCAGCAGTTTCCTTCCGACAGGGGAGAGCAATCAGCCCCAGCATTTT.

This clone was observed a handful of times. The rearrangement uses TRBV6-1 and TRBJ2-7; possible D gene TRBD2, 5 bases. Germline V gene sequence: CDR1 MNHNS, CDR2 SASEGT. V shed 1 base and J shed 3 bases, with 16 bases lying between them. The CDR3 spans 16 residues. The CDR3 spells CASSEVARNGNYEQYF. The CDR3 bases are TGTGCCAGCAGTGAAGTAGCTCGGAACGGGAACTACGAGCAGTACTTC.

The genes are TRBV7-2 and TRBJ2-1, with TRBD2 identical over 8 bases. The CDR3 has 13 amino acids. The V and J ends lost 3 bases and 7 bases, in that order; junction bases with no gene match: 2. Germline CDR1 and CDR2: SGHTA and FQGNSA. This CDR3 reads CASSLLAGNEQFF. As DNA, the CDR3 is TGTGCCAGCAGCTTGCTAGCGGGTAATGAGCAGTTCTTC.

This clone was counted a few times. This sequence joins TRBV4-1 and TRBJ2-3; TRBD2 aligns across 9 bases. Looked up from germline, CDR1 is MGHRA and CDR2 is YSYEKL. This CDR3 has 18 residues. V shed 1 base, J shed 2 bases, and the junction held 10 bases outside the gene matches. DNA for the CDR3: TGCGCCAGCAGCCAAGTCCTCAATCTAGCGGGGCCCACAGATACGCAGTATTTT. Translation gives CASSQVLNLAGPTDTQYF.